This TCR beta chain was recovered during a study of T cells in narcolepsy. CDR3 size: 13 residues. Deletions cut 1 base from V and 12 bases from J, with 16 bases between. The germline CDR1 and CDR2 sequences are SGHNT and YYREEE (reference sequence). Data came from immunoSEQ multiplex PCR; TCRdb stores just in-frame clones and leaves some out. The repertoire holds more than 2,000 clones, with roughly 25% as singletons. This clone was picked up a small number of times. Its antigen is as yet unknown. Study results and caveats: Reportedly, autoreactive clonotypes were serially detected in patients' blood but not controls'. Same-patient CSF and blood CD4+ T cell clonotypes included HCRT-specific and TRIB2-specific autoreactive ones.

This receptor was identified in a human donor with narcolepsy. Sequenced input: cultured CD4+ T cells from cerebrospinal fluid. The chain couples TRBV5-4 to TRBJ1-1, with no clear D. DNA for the CDR3: TGTGCCAGCAGCTTGAGAGGCGAAGGGAAATCTTTCTTT. Translated, it gives CASSLRGEGKSFF. The variable domain in full, with the rest retrieved from reference TRBV5-4 and TRBJ1-1, is ETGVTQSPTHLIKTRGQQVTLRCSSQSGHNTVSWYQQALGQGPQFIFQYYREEENGRGNFPPRFSGLQFPNYSSELNVNALELDDSALYLCASSLRGEGKSFFGQGTRLTVV.